The 17 T cell receptor beta chains below all came from one sample that was sequenced in a study of beta chain features in type 1 diabetes. Reverse transcribing all isolated RNA meant expressed TCRB transcripts were sequenced. Assay used: immunoSEQ multiplex PCR; TCRdb lists only in-frame clones, some missing. The table has hundreds of thousands of clones, roughly 70% seen once. Sequences were obtained from naive CD4+ T cells from blood. Every receptor here comes from a man younger than 40 in good health.

The chain joins TRBV11-2 to TRBJ2-1, with 10 bases matching TRBD2. Germline loops: CDR1 SGHAT, CDR2 FQNNGV. The CDR3 contains 14 residues. V was pared by 5 bases and J by 10 bases, with 8 bases of the junction left unmatched. This chain's CDR3 is CASSRLAGKWEQFF. DNA of the CDR3: TGTGCCAGCAGCAGACTAGCGGGTAAATGGGAGCAGTTCTTC.

The V call is TRBV20-1, the J call TRBJ2-5; D is uncertain. The CDR3 has 11 residues. The germline V gene has CDR1 DFQATT and CDR2 SNEGSKA (reference sequence). V gave up 6 bases and J gave up 4 bases, with 9 bases separating them. CDR3 DNA: TGCAGTGCCGGAGCCGCAGAGACCCAGTACTTC. Translated: CSAGAAETQYF.

The chain links TRBV30 to TRBJ2-7; D unresolved. CDR1 is GTSNPN and CDR2 is SVGIG in the germline V gene (reference sequence). This CDR3 is 13 amino acids long. V was cut by 3 bases and J by 4 bases, with 13 bases left in between. CDR3: CAWRTPGGYEQYF. The CDR3 nucleotides are TGTGCCTGGAGGACCCCCGGCGGTTACGAGCAGTACTTC. Supplemented by reference TRBV30 and TRBJ2-7, the full variable domain reads SQTIHQWPATLVQPVGSPLSLECTVEGTSNPNLYWYRQAAGRGLQLLFYSVGIGQISSEVPQNLSASRPQDRQFILSSKKLLLSDSGFYLCAWRTPGGYEQYFGPGTRLTVT.

This clone was counted only a few times. The J gene is TRBJ2-1, the V gene TRBV10-2; 13 bases line up with TRBD2. Germline lookup yields CDR1 WSHSY and CDR2 SAAADI. Trimming removed 6 bases from V and 9 bases from J; junction bases left unmatched: 11. The CDR3 totals 16 residues. Here the CDR3 DNA reads TGCGCCAGCAGACCGCAACTAGCGGGAGGGCCAAGTGAGCAGTTCTTC. Its translation: CASRPQLAGGPSEQFF.

The gene calls are TRBV25-1 and TRBJ2-5; 7 bases agree with TRBD2. CDR1 and CDR2 (germline): MGHDK, SYGVNS. This CDR3 region has 15 residues. The V and J ends lost 2 bases and 4 bases, in that order; junction bases with no gene match: 7. The CDR3 protein is CASSEAGAPGETQYF. CDR3 coding DNA: TGTGCCAGCAGTGAAGCGGGAGCCCCGGGAGAGACCCAGTACTTC.

This clone was seen only a few times. The V and J genes are TRBV29-1 and TRBJ1-1; D is unclear. Trimming cost V 6 bases and J 1 base, with 15 bases left between them. The CDR3 sequence is 14 residues long. The germline gives CDR1 SQVTM, CDR2 ANQGSEA. The CDR3, as DNA: TGCAGCGTCGCGATGATGAAGGAGAACACTGAAGCTTTCTTT. This translates into CSVAMMKENTEAFF.

CDR3 sequence (DNA): TGTGCCACCAGCAGAACAACAGGAGATACGCAGTATTTT. Translated: CATSRTTGDTQYF. The chain joins TRBV15 to TRBJ2-3, with a possible D match to TRBD1 (5 bases). The CDR3 has 13 amino acids. With 2 bases removed from V and 5 bases from J, the gap between germline ends came to 8 bases. The germline gives CDR1 LNHNV, CDR2 YYDKDF (reference sequence).

V is TRBV30 and J is TRBJ2-7; 11 positions match TRBD1. Germline CDR1 is GTSNPN and CDR2 is SVGIG (reference sequence). V shed 3 bases, J shed 5 bases, and the junction held 3 bases outside the gene matches. CDR3 length: 13 amino acids. CDR3 in amino acids: CAWSRDRGDEQYF. The CDR3 DNA follows: TGTGCCTGGAGCAGGGACAGGGGGGACGAGCAGTACTTC.

This clone was detected only a few times. The chain links TRBV29-1 to TRBJ1-1; weak D call: TRBD1 (6 bases). Germline-derived CDR1 and CDR2 are SQVTM and ANQGSEA. Between the trimmed V and J ends, which lost 3 bases and 6 bases, there was a span of 14 bases. This CDR3 spans 13 amino acids. CDR3 DNA: TGCAGCGTTGAGACAGGCCCAGGGGCTGAAGCTTTCTTT. This codes for CSVETGPGAEAFF.

This chain joins TRBV29-1 and TRBJ2-1; D is perhaps TRBD2 (5 bases). CDR1 SQVTM and CDR2 ANQGSEA come from the germline V gene. Trimming took 8 bases from V and 7 from J, leaving 21 bases between them. The CDR3 extends over 14 amino acids. DNA of the CDR3: TGCAGCTCCCTCCTACCGGGCTCGGGAAATGAGCAGTTCTTC. Amino acids: CSSLLPGSGNEQFF.

V gene TRBV18 combines with J gene TRBJ2-4; D perhaps matches TRBD2 (6 bases). This CDR3 has 15 residues. CDR1 is KGHSH, CDR2 LQKENI, per germline. V lost 3 bases and J lost 2, with 11 bases in between. The CDR3 DNA reads TGTGCCAGCTCACCGGCGACTAGTTCCAAAAACATTCAGTACTTC. This codes for CASSPATSSKNIQYF. Full variable domain (missing parts from reference TRBV18 and TRBJ2-4): NAGVMQNPRHLVRRRGQEARLRCSPMKGHSHVYWYRQLPEEGLKFMVYLQKENIIDESGMPKERFSAEFPKEGPSILRIQQVVRGDSAAYFCASSPATSSKNIQYFGAGTRLSVL.

The V call is TRBV28, the J call TRBJ2-7, with 13 bases that match TRBD2. The CDR3 runs 17 residues. Germline CDR1 MDHEN, CDR2 SYDVKM. V was clipped by 1 base and J by 3 bases; unmatched bases: 6. CDR3 in DNA: TGTGCCAGCAGTTTATCCCCCGGGACTAGCGGGAACTACGAGCAGTACTTC. It is translated as CASSLSPGTSGNYEQYF.

The chain couples TRBV28 to TRBJ2-2, with D possibly matching TRBD2 (6 bases). Trimming cost V 8 bases and J 1 base, with 11 bases left between them. CDR3 length: 14 amino acids. Germline loops: CDR1 MDHEN, CDR2 SYDVKM. CDR3: CASGGSGNTGELFF. As DNA, the CDR3 is TGTGCCAGCGGCGGTAGCGGGAACACCGGGGAGCTGTTTTTT.

The chain recombines TRBV10-3 with TRBJ2-5, with D perhaps given as TRBD1 or TRBD2 (7 bases each). Trimming took off 11 bases at V and 2 bases at J, with 24 bases between the two ends. Germline loops: CDR1 ENHRY, CDR2 SYGVKD. The CDR3 length is 16 residues. The CDR3 coding sequence is TGTGCCGCCGACACTGGGGAGGGGGCCTCGCAAGAGACCCAGTACTTC. Translation: CAADTGEGASQETQYF.

CDR3 protein: CASSLTPTSGVKDTQYF. The CDR3 bases are TGTGCCAGCAGTCTCACTCCGACTAGCGGGGTCAAAGATACGCAGTATTTT. This chain uses TRBV27 with TRBJ2-3; 11 nucleotides line up with TRBD2. V lost 5 bases, J lost 5 bases, and 12 bases stayed unmatched. This CDR3 contains 17 residues. Germline CDR1 MNHEY, CDR2 SMNVEV (reference sequence).

This clone appeared a single time. The chain is built from TRBV7-9 and TRBJ2-1, with D possibly being TRBD2 (6 bases). Germline values: CDR1 SEHNR, CDR2 FQNEAQ (reference sequence). The CDR3 is 14 residues long. Trimming pared 6 bases from V and 0 bases from J, leaving 9 bases between. In DNA form, the CDR3 reads TGTGCCAGCAGTTGGAGGGACTCCTACAATGAGCAGTTCTTC. It is translated as CASSWRDSYNEQFF.

The chain joins TRBV29-1 to TRBJ2-1, with no clear D. Germline CDR1 is SQVTM and CDR2 is ANQGSEA. The CDR3 is made up of 13 amino acids. V was cut by 4 bases and J by 4 bases, with 11 bases left in between. Here the CDR3 DNA reads TGCAGCGTTGGTTCAGCGAATTACAATGAGCAGTTCTTC. Protein: CSVGSANYNEQFF.